This TCR beta chain appears in the sequencing data of a study of blood T cell repertoires in COVID-19. Background on the study: Sites in the United States, Italy and Spain provided acute and convalescent COVID-19 samples. Sources were T cells, B-cell-depleted T cells, or PBMCs; the material itself was cDNA or gDNA.

The CDR3 is 15 amino acids. The V end lost 2 bases, the J end lost 0 bases, and 10 bases lay between the germline ends. The V gene's germline CDR1 is GTSNPN and CDR2 SVGIG (reference sequence). Per the study methods: How many nucleated cells were present was estimated from reference gene primer amplification. TCRdb keeps only in-frame clones here, not all; method: immunoSEQ multiplex PCR. V and J calls plus clone size are reproduced from that table; the DNA served to infer D and trimming. The data show fewer than 350,000 clones, with more than 85% seen just once and roughly 4.8% held by the top ten. The sequence was obtained from a man aged 35 to 55 with acute or convalescent COVID-19. Sequencing was performed on peripheral blood. The chain has TRBV30 and TRBJ2-2, with unresolved D. The CDR3 DNA reads as TGTGCCTGGAGTCCCACTTTGGCGAACACCGGGGAGCTGTTTTTT. Protein sequence: CAWSPTLANTGELFF.